This TCR beta chain appears in the sequencing data of a study of blood T cell repertoires in COVID-19. Study-level information: Sites in the United States, Italy and Spain provided acute and convalescent COVID-19 samples.

While infection was still active, Seattle patients were enrolled and then followed longitudinally. V lost 1 base and J 4 bases, leaving 10 bases between the germline ends. Germline V gives CDR1 SGHAT, CDR2 FQNNGV. The CDR3 is 14 residues long. TCRdb keeps only in-frame clones here, not all; method: immunoSEQ multiplex PCR. This table has roughly 170,000 clones, 79% appearing once. The rearrangement links TRBV11-2 to TRBJ1-1; D gene uncertain. The receptor's source is a woman between 55 and 75 years old with COVID-19, enrolled during active disease. Sequencing was performed on peripheral blood. The CDR3 bases are TGTGCCAGCAGCTTAGTCGTAGCCCTCACTGAAGCTTTCTTT. Translating it yields CASSLVVALTEAFF.